This TCR beta chain was profiled in a study of blood T cell repertoires in COVID-19 (dated by TCRdb to about 2020). For the study in its entirety: Samples covering the acute and convalescent phases of COVID-19 were provided by collaborators in the United States, Italy and Spain. The material from the prospective study consisted of cDNA or gDNA derived from T cells, B-cell-depleted T cells, or PBMCs. Subjects who had been exposed to COVID-19, were actively infected with it, or had recovered from it provided the deeply sampled blood TCRbeta repertoires that made up the dataset. The repertoires were made available in a free public database intended to serve as a resource for research on the immune response to SARS-CoV-2. The samples were drawn from the first 160 participants of the ongoing ImmuneRACE study and from some 1,300 subjects provided by 6 global collaborators. Nearly every sample came with metadata listing a de-identified subject ID, COVID-19 status, age in years and sex. Where HLA class I and class II types were available, the types were taken from metadata supplied by the sample provider, not from assay-based typing.

Details on this clone: Which antigen it targets is not known. No base-level quality is on record; no much larger clone is a single base apart.

Each collaborating institution followed its own protocols to collect whole blood in K2EDTA tubes. For TCRbeta analysis, collaborators shipped samples in one of three forms: frozen whole blood, isolated PBMCs, or DNA extracted from either of those sample types. Its CDR3 holds 20 amino acids, cysteine through phenylalanine. The DNA shown is the 60-base CDR3, in frame from base 1. The CDR1 and CDR2 encoded by the germline V gene are SNHLY and FYNNEI. Trimming takes 3 bases off V and 6 bases off J; junction bases not matched to a gene: 20. Paper-wide results and their limitations: How much clinical and demographic metadata was included differed by source and by participant, and the metadata was provided uncurated.

TCRbeta CDR3 regions were amplified from genomic DNA by means of the immunoSEQ Assay, a bias-controlled multiplex PCR. Turning to the authors' computational methods: Within the assay, amplification of reference gene primers was used to estimate how many nucleated cells each sample contained. To quantify the absolute abundance of each unique TCRbeta CDR3 rearrangement, sequence reads were collapsed and filtered. Productive Simpson clonality was computed per sample as the square root of Simpson's diversity index over productive rearrangements. TCRdb carries this immuneACCESS record with in-frame sequences only. Its versions omit some clonotypes, under half of them owing to an unresolved V gene in the studies checked, with the rest unexplained. V and J calls and clone size are as listed in that table; D and trimming were resolved from the DNA. The table for this sample lists around 130,000 clones; about four fifths of them were counted only once. 1.1% to 1.5% of the sample belongs to the ten largest clones.

Recombination linked TRBV2 to TRBJ1-4; 9 nucleotides in the junction match TRBD1. Sequenced input: peripheral blood. The TCR sequence derives from a man between 60 and 70 years old with acute or convalescent COVID-19. The sequenced DNA is TGTGCCAGCAGTGATTATCTGTCTGTATCTTGGGACAGGGATGATGAAAAACTGTTTTTT. Its protein reads: CASSDYLSVSWDRDDEKLFF. Supplemented by the reference TRBV2 and TRBJ1-4 proteins around the CDR3, the complete variable domain is EPEVTQTPSHQVTQMGQEVILRCVPISNHLYFYWYRQILGQKVEFLVSFYNNEISEKSEIFDDQFSVERPDGSNFTLKIRSTKLEDSAMYFCASSDYLSVSWDRDDEKLFFGSGTQLSVL.